These 20 T cell receptor beta chains originate from one sample sequenced in a study of T cells after yellow fever vaccination. TCRdb reprocessed the 5' RACE reads with MiXCR, giving one entry per CDR3 protein. Of about 85,000 distinct CDR3 sequences in the sample, 10% to 15% are singletons; the top ten hold approximately 23%. The sample consisted of CD8+ T cells not binding an NS4B(214-222) dextramer, sorted from PBMCs, taken 21 days after the first yellow fever vaccination. The receptors come from a man aged 18 to 30 who received the YFV17D yellow fever vaccine.

The V and J genes are TRBV12-3 or TRBV12-4 and TRBJ2-1; 8 bases align to TRBD2. J was trimmed by 9 bases and V by 1 base; bases with no gene match: 8. The CDR3 covers 15 residues. The CDR3 sequence: CASSLDGGAFVEQFF. CDR3 DNA sequence: TGTGCCAGCAGTTTAGACGGGGGGGCCTTTGTTGAGCAGTTCTTC.

This clonotype has ten or more counts. Written as DNA, the CDR3 is TGTGCCACTTTTGGGCCGGGGAGCACAGATACGCAGTATTTT. The encoded protein is CATFGPGSTDTQYF. This chain joins TRBV15 and TRBJ2-3; tentatively, D is TRBD2 (5 bases). Germline V gene lookup returns CDR1 LNHNV and CDR2 YYDKDF (reference sequence). The CDR3 extends over 14 amino acids. V gave up 9 bases and J gave up 0 bases, with 13 bases separating them. Complete variable domain (other parts from reference TRBV15 and TRBJ2-3): DAMVIQNPRYQVTQFGKPVTLSCSQTLNHNVMYWYQQKSSQAPKLLFHYYDKDFNNEADTPDNFQSRRPNTSFCFLDIRSPGLGDTAMYLCATFGPGSTDTQYFGPGTRLTVL.

V is TRBV7-6 and J is TRBJ1-4; D gene uncertain. CDR3 length equals 12 residues. Trimming cost V 1 base and J 8 bases, with 5 bases left between them. CDR1 and CDR2 (germline): SGHVS, FNYEAQ. In DNA form, the CDR3 reads TGTGCCAGCAGCTTAGGGTCCGAAAAACTGTTTTTT. It is translated as CASSLGSEKLFF.

The chain recombines TRBV19 with TRBJ1-1; D not resolved. The V end was cut by 0 bases, the J end by 4 bases, with 6 bases between. Germline V lookup: CDR1 LNHDA, CDR2 SQIVND (reference sequence). This CDR3 spans 13 amino acids. CDR3 loop: CASSIDMGTEAFF. CDR3 nucleotide sequence: TGTGCCAGTAGTATAGATATGGGCACTGAAGCTTTCTTT.

The CDR3 nucleotides are TGTGCCAGCAGCCAAGAACTAGCGGGTACCTACGAGCAGTACTTC. Protein sequence: CASSQELAGTYEQYF. The chain carries TRBV4-2 and TRBJ2-7; TRBD2 agrees at 9 bases. The CDR3 length is 15 residues. The germline gives CDR1 LGHNA, CDR2 YNFKEQ. Trimming at V came to 0 bases and at J to 2 bases, leaving 2 bases not matched to a gene.

This chain joins TRBV11-2 and TRBJ2-5; 7 positions agree with TRBD1. The germline V gene encodes CDR1 SGHAT and CDR2 FQNNGV. The CDR3 runs 15 residues. Losses at the gene ends were 0 bases for V and 2 bases for J; bases not matched to a gene: 3. CDR3 region: CASSLDGTVQETQYF. As DNA, the CDR3 is TGTGCCAGCAGCTTAGATGGGACAGTACAAGAGACCCAGTACTTC. The full variable domain, completed using reference TRBV11-2 and TRBJ2-5, is EAGVAQSPRYKIIEKRQSVAFWCNPISGHATLYWYQQILGQGPKLLIQFQNNGVVDDSQLPKDRFSAERLKGVDSTLKIQPAKLEDSAVYLCASSLDGTVQETQYFGPGTRLLVL.

This clonotype was observed a handful of times. The genes are TRBV3-1 and TRBJ2-7, with D uncertain. This CDR3 is built from 13 residues. Germline loops: CDR1 LGHDT, CDR2 YNNKEL (reference sequence). V was pared by 4 bases and J by 3 bases, with 10 bases between. DNA of the CDR3: TGTGCCAGCAGCCCCGCGCTCGGCTACGAGCAGTACGTC. Protein sequence: CASSPALGYEQYV.

V is TRBV5-6 and J is TRBJ1-2, with D perhaps matching TRBD1 (5 bases). The CDR3 covers 11 residues. The germline CDR1 and CDR2 sequences are SGHDT and YYEEEE. V was trimmed by 6 bases and J by 4 bases, leaving 7 bases between them. CDR3 residues: CASTRGYGYTF. Written as DNA, the CDR3 is TGTGCCAGCACGAGGGGCTATGGCTACACCTTC.

V usage is TRBV15 and J usage is TRBJ1-1; D not certain. CDR1 and CDR2 from the germline V gene are LNHNV and YYDKDF (reference sequence). Between the trimmed V and J ends, which lost 2 bases and 8 bases, there was a span of 12 bases. The CDR3 sequence is 13 residues long. CDR3: CATSRLSGGEAFF. The DNA of the CDR3 is TGTGCCACCAGCAGACTTTCGGGCGGCGAAGCTTTCTTT.

The chain couples TRBV6-2 or TRBV6-3 to TRBJ2-1, with 7 bases that match TRBD2. The J segment lost 3 bases and the V segment lost 5 bases, leaving 7 bases of the junction unmatched. CDR1 and CDR2 (germline): MNHEY, SVGEGT. The CDR3 covers 15 residues. DNA for the CDR3: TGTGCCAGCAGTAAACGGGGGGAAAGCTACAATGAGCAGTTCTTC. Translated, it gives CASSKRGESYNEQFF.

This clonotype was recorded a few times. The rearrangement joins TRBV10-3 to TRBJ2-2; 8 bases agree with TRBD1. The CDR3 spans 15 residues. Germline V lookup: CDR1 ENHRY, CDR2 SYGVKD. The ends lost 5 bases at V and 0 bases at J; junction bases unmatched: 2. This CDR3 reads CAISRDRTNTGELFF. The CDR3 bases are TGTGCCATCAGTCGGGACAGGACGAACACCGGGGAGCTGTTTTTT.

This clonotype was picked up a small number of times. The V call is TRBV29-1, the J call TRBJ2-7; TRBD1 matches 7 bases. The germline V gene has CDR1 SQVTM and CDR2 ANQGSEA. CDR3 size: 14 residues. V trimming: 1 base; J trimming: 3 bases; junction bases outside the gene matches: 6. This CDR3 reads CSVEVLTGDYEQYF. CDR3 in DNA: TGCAGCGTTGAAGTCCTCACAGGGGACTACGAGCAGTACTTC.

This clonotype was observed at least ten times. This chain uses TRBV29-1 with TRBJ2-7, with D possibly being TRBD2 (5 bases). V lost 4 bases and J lost 2, with 12 bases in between. This CDR3 region has 13 residues. The germline V gene encodes CDR1 SQVTM and CDR2 ANQGSEA. This chain's CDR3 is CSVAETGTYEQYF. CDR3 sequence (DNA): TGCAGCGTTGCCGAGACGGGAACCTACGAGCAGTACTTC.

The chain carries TRBV7-2 and TRBJ1-1; 10 nucleotides line up with TRBD1. Germline V gene sequence: CDR1 SGHTA, CDR2 FQGNSA. With V trimmed by 5 bases and J by 5 bases, 8 bases remained unmatched. The CDR3 loop spans 15 amino acids. CDR3 region: CASSAAGTGATEAFF. CDR3 sequence (DNA): TGTGCCAGCAGCGCGGCCGGGACAGGGGCAACTGAAGCTTTCTTT.

This clonotype was found a few times. The chain joins TRBV4-1 to TRBJ1-5; D might be TRBD1 (6 bases). V was shortened by 3 bases and J by 4 bases, with 16 bases between the two germline ends. In germline, CDR1 is MGHRA, CDR2 YSYEKL. CDR3 length equals 16 residues. The CDR3 region has the DNA TGCGCCAGCAGCCAGAACAGGGCTCTGGGGAATCAGCCCCAGCATTTT. It translates to CASSQNRALGNQPQHF.

The chain is built from TRBV20-1 and TRBJ1-6; D uncertain. Germline V gives CDR1 DFQATT, CDR2 SNEGSKA (reference sequence). Trimming stripped 5 bases from V and 0 bases from J, with 11 bases between. The length of the CDR3 is 15 residues. CDR3 in DNA: TGCAGTGCTTGTGACGGAAGCTCCTATAATTCACCCCTCCACTTT. Its protein product is CSACDGSSYNSPLHF.

The V gene is TRBV14, the J gene TRBJ2-7; perhaps TRBD1 as D (6 bases). The germline gives CDR1 SGHDN, CDR2 FVKESK. V shed 3 bases and J shed 7 bases, with 13 bases lying between them. The length of the CDR3 is 13 residues. The CDR3 DNA is TGTGCCAGCAGCCAGATGTACAGGGAAGAGCAGTACTTC. Encoded protein: CASSQMYREEQYF.

CDR3 bases: TGTGCCAGCAGCTTAGGACAGGGACTCAATTCACCCCTCCACTTT. It translates to CASSLGQGLNSPLHF. This chain joins TRBV7-9 and TRBJ1-6, with 7 bases that match TRBD1. This CDR3 is 15 amino acids long. Germline loops: CDR1 SEHNR, CDR2 FQNEAQ (reference sequence). With 1 base clipped from V and 7 bases from J, the junction kept 4 bases outside the gene matches.

The rearrangement joins TRBV6-1 to TRBJ2-5, with 9 bases aligning to TRBD2. V shed 7 bases, J shed 2 bases, and the junction held 8 bases outside the gene matches. The CDR3 spans 15 residues. Germline-derived CDR1 and CDR2 are MNHNS and SASEGT. The CDR3 loop is CASTLSGGVQETQYF. The CDR3 bases are TGTGCCAGCACCCTTAGCGGGGGTGTACAAGAGACCCAGTACTTC.

CDR3 loop: CASSLGERGFTDTQYF. As DNA, the CDR3 is TGTGCCAGCAGCTTGGGGGAACGGGGTTTCACAGATACGCAGTATTTT. V is TRBV5-6 and J is TRBJ2-3; maybe TRBD2 (5 bases). The CDR3 is made up of 16 amino acids. Trimming pared 0 bases from V and 2 bases from J, leaving 13 bases between. Germline V gene lookup returns CDR1 SGHDT and CDR2 YYEEEE.